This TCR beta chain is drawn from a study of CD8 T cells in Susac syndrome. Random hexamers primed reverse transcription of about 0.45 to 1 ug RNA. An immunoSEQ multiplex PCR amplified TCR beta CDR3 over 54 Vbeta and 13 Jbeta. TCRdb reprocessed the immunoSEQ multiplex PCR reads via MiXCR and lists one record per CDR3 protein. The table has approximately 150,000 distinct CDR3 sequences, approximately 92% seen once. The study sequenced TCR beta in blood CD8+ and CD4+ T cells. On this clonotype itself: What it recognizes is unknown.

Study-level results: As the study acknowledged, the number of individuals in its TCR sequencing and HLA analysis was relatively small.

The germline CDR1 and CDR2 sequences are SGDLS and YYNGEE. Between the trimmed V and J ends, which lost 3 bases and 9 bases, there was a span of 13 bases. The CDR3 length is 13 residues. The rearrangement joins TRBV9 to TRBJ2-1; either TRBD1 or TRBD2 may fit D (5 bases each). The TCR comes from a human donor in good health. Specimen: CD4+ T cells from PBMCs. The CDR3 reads CASSGGGFGEQFF. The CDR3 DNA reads TGTGCCAGCAGCGGTGGGGGTTTCGGTGAGCAGTTCTTC.